These T cell receptor beta chains were read from a single sample in a study of blood T cell repertoires in COVID-19. Only in-frame clones appear in the TCRdb table, and some are missing; sequencing was by immunoSEQ multiplex PCR. Here the sample spans almost 50,000 clones, around 68% being singletons. Sequencing was done on a sample of peripheral blood. Receptors originate from a woman aged 70-85 years with acute or convalescent COVID-19. The CDR3 runs from the conserved cysteine through the conserved F or W. A D gene is named only where the DNA matches it firmly. The size field is filled for only some rows; it gives once, few, many or a size class.

>.|16|.|TRBJ1-2|TRBV7-8
TGTGCCAGCAGCTTAGAAGTTAACAGCCTACCGAGCCGCTACACCTTC
CASSLEVNSLPSRYTF
>TRBD1|12|once|TRBJ1-1|TRBV29-1
TGCAGCGCCAGCAGGGGGACCACTGAAGCTTTCTTT
CSASRGTTEAFF
>TRBD1|15|few|TRBJ2-1|TRBV5-1
TGCGCCAGCAGCCCGGGACAGGGGCCAAAATGGAAGCAGTTCTTC
CASSPGQGPKWKQFF
>TRBD1|13|.|TRBJ1-1|TRBV2
TGTGCCGGAACCAGGGGGTGGAACACTGAAGCTTTCTTT
CAGTRGWNTEAFF
>.|13|.|TRBJ2-1|TRBV7-2
TGTGCCAGCGGGGGGGGCCGCTACAATGAGCAGTTCTTC
CASGGGRYNEQFF
>.|14|.|TRBJ2-3|TRBV5-1
TGCGCCAGCAGCTCTACTAGCAGCACAGATACGCAGTATTTT
CASSSTSSTDTQYF
>.|14|once|TRBJ2-3|TRBV6-6
TGTGCCAGCAGTTACTCGATTGATTCACTAGGGCAGTATTTT
CASSYSIDSLGQYF
>.|13|.|TRBJ1-1|TRBV18
TGTGCCAGCTCATCGGGGGGCATGGCTGAAGCTTTCTTT
CASSSGGMAEAFF
>TRBD1|20|few|TRBJ1-2|TRBV5-1
TGCGCCAGCAGCTTGGCCCCTCCCGGGACAGGGGCAGGAGGTAACTATGGCTACACCTTC
CASSLAPPGTGAGGNYGYTF
>.|12|once|TRBJ2-3|TRBV5-5
TGTGCCAGCAGCTTCCACACAGATACGCAGTATTTT
CASSFHTDTQYF
>TRBD1|14|.|TRBJ1-4|TRBV5-1
TGCGCCAGCAGCCCGGACAGGAGTCGTGAAAAACTGTTTTTT
CASSPDRSREKLFF
>TRBD2|17|medium-sized|TRBJ2-3|TRBV5-6
TGTGCCAGCAGCTCCCGGACTAGCGGGAAGTACACAGATACGCAGTATTTT
CASSSRTSGKYTDTQYF
>.|15|few|TRBJ2-5|TRBV7-3
TGTGCCAGCAGCTTTCAAGGTGGGGCCGGGGAGACCCAGTACTTC
CASSFQGGAGETQYF
>.|15|few|TRBJ2-5|TRBV5-6
TGTGCCAGCAGCTCCGGTACGGGGAGCCGGGAGACCCAGTACTTC
CASSSGTGSRETQYF
>.|13|few|TRBJ2-1|TRBV13
TGTGCCAGCAGCCGCGAGCCGGTCCGTGAGCAGTTCTTC
CASSREPVREQFF
>TRBD1|15|few|TRBJ1-1|TRBV10-3
TGTGCCATCAGGTCCGGGACAGGGGTTAACACTGAAGCTTTCTTT
CAIRSGTGVNTEAFF
>TRBD1|14|few|TRBJ1-5|TRBV6-5
TGTGCCAGCGCACAGGGGTGGACGACTCAGCCCCAGCATTTT
CASAQGWTTQPQHF
>.|15|.|TRBJ2-7|TRBV10-1
TGCGCCAGCACCCTACCGGGACATGGGGGCTACGAGCAGTACTTC
CASTLPGHGGYEQYF
>.|19|.|TRBJ2-3|TRBV4-3
TGCGCCAGCAGCCAAGAAGGGGCTAGAGGATTTAGTGGCCCAGATACGCAGTATTTT
CASSQEGARGFSGPDTQYF
>TRBD1|14|.|TRBJ1-3|TRBV6-5
TGTGCCATCAGGACAGGCTACTCTGGAAACACCATATATTTT
CAIRTGYSGNTIYF
>TRBD1|14|.|TRBJ1-2|TRBV2
TGTGCCAGCAGTACGGACAGGGGGCAGAATGGCTACACCTTC
CASSTDRGQNGYTF
>TRBD2|16|.|TRBJ2-1|TRBV18
TGTGCCAGCTCACCCTCCTCTAGCGGGGGCCTGGGTGAGCAGTTCTTC
CASSPSSSGGLGEQFF
>TRBD1|14|once|TRBJ2-1|TRBV29-1
TGCAGCGTTCTCCCAGGGGGTACCTACAATGAGCAGTTCTTC
CSVLPGGTYNEQFF
>.|12|.|TRBJ2-3|TRBV10-3
TGTGCCACCACAGGGAACACAGATACGCAGTATTTT
CATTGNTDTQYF
>TRBD1|15|few|TRBJ2-5|TRBV5-1
TGCGCCAGCAGCACCCAGACAGGGGGTAAAGAGACCCAGTACTTC
CASSTQTGGKETQYF
>TRBD1|13|.|TRBJ1-4|TRBV5-5
TGTGCCAGCAGCTCGACAGGGAATGAAAAACTGTTTTTT
CASSSTGNEKLFF
>.|14|.|TRBJ1-4|TRBV6-2/TRBV6-3
TGTGCCAGCAGTGACCCAGGGTATAGGGAAAAACTGTTTTTT
CASSDPGYREKLFF
>TRBD2|16|.|TRBJ2-3|TRBV9
TGTGCCAGCAGCGCGGGACTAGCGGGGATCACAGATACGCAGTATTTT
CASSAGLAGITDTQYF
>TRBD2|13|.|TRBJ2-1|TRBV5-6
TGTGCCAGCACCGATACTAGCGGGGCTGAGCAGTTCTTC
CASTDTSGAEQFF
>TRBD1|15|few|TRBJ2-7|TRBV18
TGTGCCAGCTCAGACCAGGGGGCCGGTGGGTACGAGCAGTACTTC
CASSDQGAGGYEQYF
>TRBD2|19|.|TRBJ2-3|TRBV9
TGTGCCAGCAGCGCAGATGGGACTAGCGGGGGGGCTAGCACAGATACGCAGTATTTT
CASSADGTSGGASTDTQYF
>TRBD2|15|.|TRBJ2-1|TRBV3-1/TRBV3-2
TGTGCCAGCAGCCAAGCTAGCGGGGCTTACAATGAGCAGTTCTTC
CASSQASGAYNEQFF
>TRBD1|15|.|TRBJ1-2|TRBV9
TGTGCCAGCAGCCCCCCCCAGGGGGCCAACTATGGCTACACCTTC
CASSPPQGANYGYTF
>.|13|medium-sized|TRBJ1-2|TRBV5-1
TGCGCCAGCAGCCCCGCGGGGGTAGAGGGCTACACCTTC
CASSPAGVEGYTF
>TRBD2|16|.|TRBJ2-1|TRBV7-6
TGTGCCAGCAGCTTAACGGTGGCGGGAGGTTACAATGAGCAGTTCTTC
CASSLTVAGGYNEQFF
>TRBD1|14|.|TRBJ1-2|TRBV27
TGTGCCAGCAGTTTAACTCAGGGACAGGCAGGCTACACCTTC
CASSLTQGQAGYTF
>.|20|.|TRBJ2-5|TRBV3-1/TRBV3-2
TGTGCCAGCAGCCAAGGTACGCACACACGAGGTAGGCGGTACCAAGAGACCCAGTACTTC
CASSQGTHTRGRRYQETQYF
>.|14|.|TRBJ1-5|TRBV7-6
TGTGCCAGCAGCTTATACAGATCCAATCAGCCCCAGCATTTT
CASSLYRSNQPQHF
>TRBD1|17|.|TRBJ1-5|TRBV6-6
TGTGCCAGCAGTCCCATATACAGAGGGGGCGGGGATCAGCCCCAGCATTTT
CASSPIYRGGGDQPQHF
>.|14|.|TRBJ2-7|TRBV5-1
TGCGCCAGCATCGCCCCGGGAGCGAGGGGCGAGCAGTACTTC
CASIAPGARGEQYF
>TRBD1|17|.|TRBJ2-5|TRBV19
TGTGCCAGTAGTATCCGACCGGGACAGGGGATACAAGAGACCCAGTACTTC
CASSIRPGQGIQETQYF
>TRBD1|14|.|TRBJ2-7|TRBV11-2
TGTGCCAGCAGACTGACAGGGTACTTCTACGAGCAGTACTTC
CASRLTGYFYEQYF
>TRBD1|17|few|TRBJ2-3|TRBV5-1
TGCGCCAGCAGCTTGACCCCGGGACAGGGGGCTGCAGATACGCAGTATTTT
CASSLTPGQGAADTQYF
>.|16|.|TRBJ1-3|TRBV4-1
TGCGCCAGCAGCCAAGGCGCGGGATACTCTGGAAACACCATATATTTT
CASSQGAGYSGNTIYF